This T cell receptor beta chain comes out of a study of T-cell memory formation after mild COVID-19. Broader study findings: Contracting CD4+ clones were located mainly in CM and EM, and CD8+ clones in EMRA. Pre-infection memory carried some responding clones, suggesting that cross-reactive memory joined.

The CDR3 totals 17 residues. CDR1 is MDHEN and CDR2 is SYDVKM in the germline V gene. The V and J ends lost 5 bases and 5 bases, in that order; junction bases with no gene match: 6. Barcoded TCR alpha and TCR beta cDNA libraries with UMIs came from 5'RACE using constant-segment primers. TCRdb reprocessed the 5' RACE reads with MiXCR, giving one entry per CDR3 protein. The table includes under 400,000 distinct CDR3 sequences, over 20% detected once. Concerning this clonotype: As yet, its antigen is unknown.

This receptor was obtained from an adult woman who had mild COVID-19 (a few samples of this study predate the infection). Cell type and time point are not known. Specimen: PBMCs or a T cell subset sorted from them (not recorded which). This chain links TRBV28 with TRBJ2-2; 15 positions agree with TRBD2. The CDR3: CASSIPGLAGGTGELFF. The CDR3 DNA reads TGTGCCAGCAGTATACCGGGACTAGCGGGAGGAACCGGGGAGCTGTTTTTT.